The clone carrying this T cell receptor (beta chain) was found a few times. The antigen remains unidentified. The CDR3 runs 11 residues. Per germline, CDR1 DFQATT and CDR2 SNEGSKA (reference sequence). Trimming removed 6 bases from V and 1 base from J, with 4 bases in between. The entry originates in a study of blood T cells in healthy people across ages. Findings and limits, study-wide: Estimates based on one million T cells were treated as lower bounds. There were more naive CD4+ cells and higher diversity in long-lived donors than in aged donors.

Using a J-beta primer mix together with a sample-barcoded 5' primer, a second PCR was run for roughly 6 to 11 cycles. Via MiXCR, TCRdb re-called the 5' RACE reads, giving one row per CDR3 protein. The sample has about 830,000 distinct CDR3 sequences; roughly 50% are singletons. The chain uses TRBV20-1 and TRBJ2-1; no firm D call. Sample: blood. The clonotype originates from a man aged 25 to 40 in good health. CDR3 coding DNA: TGCAGTGCCTGGTCCTACAATGAGCAGTTCTTC. Its translation is CSAWSYNEQFF.